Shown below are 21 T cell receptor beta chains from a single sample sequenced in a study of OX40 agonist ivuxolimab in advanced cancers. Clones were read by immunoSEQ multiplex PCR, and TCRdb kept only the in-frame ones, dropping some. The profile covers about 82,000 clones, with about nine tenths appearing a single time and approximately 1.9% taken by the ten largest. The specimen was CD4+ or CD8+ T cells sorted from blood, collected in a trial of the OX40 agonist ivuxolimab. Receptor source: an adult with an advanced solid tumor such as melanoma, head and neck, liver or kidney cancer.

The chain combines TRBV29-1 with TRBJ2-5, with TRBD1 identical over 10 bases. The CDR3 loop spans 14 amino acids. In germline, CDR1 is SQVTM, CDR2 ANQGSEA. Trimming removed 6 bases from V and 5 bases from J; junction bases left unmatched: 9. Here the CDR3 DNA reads TGCAGCGTACTGGGACAGGGGATTCTTGAGACCCAGTACTTC. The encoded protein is CSVLGQGILETQYF.

The CDR3 DNA follows: TGTGCCAAAAAGGGGGTTAGCTCCTACAATGAGCAGTTCTTC. Translated, it gives CAKKGVSSYNEQFF. The J gene is TRBJ2-1, the V gene TRBV19, with D possibly matching TRBD1 (6 bases). CDR1 LNHDA and CDR2 SQIVND come from the germline V gene (reference sequence). The CDR3 is 14 amino acids. V was pared by 10 bases and J by 0 bases, with 13 bases between.

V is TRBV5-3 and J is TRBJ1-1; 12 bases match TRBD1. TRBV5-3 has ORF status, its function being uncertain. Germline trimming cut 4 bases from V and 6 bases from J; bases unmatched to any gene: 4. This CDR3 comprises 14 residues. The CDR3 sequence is CARSPGTGGSEAFF. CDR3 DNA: TGTGCCAGAAGCCCCGGGACAGGGGGCTCTGAAGCTTTCTTT.

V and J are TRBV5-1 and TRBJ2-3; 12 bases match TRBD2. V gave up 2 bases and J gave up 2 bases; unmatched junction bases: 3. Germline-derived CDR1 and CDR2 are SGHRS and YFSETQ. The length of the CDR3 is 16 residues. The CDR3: CASSLGLAGNTDTQYF. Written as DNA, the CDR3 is TGCGCCAGCAGCTTAGGACTAGCGGGAAACACAGATACGCAGTATTTT. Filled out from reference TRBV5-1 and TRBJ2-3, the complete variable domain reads KAGVTQTPRYLIKTRGQQVTLSCSPISGHRSVSWYQQTPGQGLQFLFEYFSETQRNKGNFPGRFSGRQFSNSRSEMNVSTLELGDSALYLCASSLGLAGNTDTQYFGPGTRLTVL.

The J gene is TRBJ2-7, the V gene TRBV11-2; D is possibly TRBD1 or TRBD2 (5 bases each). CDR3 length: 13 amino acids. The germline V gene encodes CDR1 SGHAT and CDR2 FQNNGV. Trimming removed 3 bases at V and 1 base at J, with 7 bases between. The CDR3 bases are TGTGCCAGCAGCTTTGGGGGTTCCTACGAGCAGTACTTC. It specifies CASSFGGSYEQYF. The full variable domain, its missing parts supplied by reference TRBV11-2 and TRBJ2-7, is EAGVAQSPRYKIIEKRQSVAFWCNPISGHATLYWYQQILGQGPKLLIQFQNNGVVDDSQLPKDRFSAERLKGVDSTLKIQPAKLEDSAVYLCASSFGGSYEQYFGPGTRLTVT.

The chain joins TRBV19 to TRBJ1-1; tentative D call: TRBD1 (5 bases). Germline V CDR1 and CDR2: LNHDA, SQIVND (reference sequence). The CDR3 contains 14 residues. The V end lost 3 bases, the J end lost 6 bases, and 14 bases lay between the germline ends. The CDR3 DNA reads TGTGCCAGTAGTATCCCCCTTAGGGGCTCTGAAGCTTTCTTT. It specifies CASSIPLRGSEAFF.

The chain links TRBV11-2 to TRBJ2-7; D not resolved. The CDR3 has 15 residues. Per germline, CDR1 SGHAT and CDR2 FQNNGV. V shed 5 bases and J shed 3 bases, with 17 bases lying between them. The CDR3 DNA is TGTGCCAGCAGCATCCAGCCCGCTCGCCTCTACGAGCAGTACTTC. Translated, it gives CASSIQPARLYEQYF.

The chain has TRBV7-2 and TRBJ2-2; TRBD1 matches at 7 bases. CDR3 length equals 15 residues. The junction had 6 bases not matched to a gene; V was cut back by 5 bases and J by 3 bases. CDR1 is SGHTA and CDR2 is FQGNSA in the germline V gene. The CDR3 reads CASSETGWHTGELFF. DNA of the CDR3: TGTGCCAGCAGCGAGACAGGGTGGCACACCGGGGAGCTGTTTTTT.

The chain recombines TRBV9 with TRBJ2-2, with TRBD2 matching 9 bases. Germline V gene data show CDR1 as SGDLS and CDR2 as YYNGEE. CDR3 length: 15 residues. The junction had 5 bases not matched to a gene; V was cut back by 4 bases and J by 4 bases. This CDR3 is CASSLAGLATGELFF. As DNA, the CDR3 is TGTGCCAGCAGCCTAGCGGGATTGGCCACCGGGGAGCTGTTTTTT.

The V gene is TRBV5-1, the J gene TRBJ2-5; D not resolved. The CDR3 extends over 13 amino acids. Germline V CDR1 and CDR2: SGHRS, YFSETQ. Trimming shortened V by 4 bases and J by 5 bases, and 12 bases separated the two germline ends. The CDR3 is CASSPGVPETQYF. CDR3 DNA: TGCGCCAGCAGCCCTGGGGTGCCCGAGACCCAGTACTTC.

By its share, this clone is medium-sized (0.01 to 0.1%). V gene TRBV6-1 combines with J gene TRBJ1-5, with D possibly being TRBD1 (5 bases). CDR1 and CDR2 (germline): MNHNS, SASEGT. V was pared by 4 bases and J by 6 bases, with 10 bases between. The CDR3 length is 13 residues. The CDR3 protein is CASSGAGSQPQHF. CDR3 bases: TGTGCCAGCAGTGGAGCAGGGAGTCAGCCCCAGCATTTT.

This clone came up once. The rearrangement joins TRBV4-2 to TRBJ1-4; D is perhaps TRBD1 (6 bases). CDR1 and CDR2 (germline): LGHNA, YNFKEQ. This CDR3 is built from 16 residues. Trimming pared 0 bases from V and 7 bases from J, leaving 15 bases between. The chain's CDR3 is CASSQDWATGIEKLFF. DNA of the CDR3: TGTGCCAGCAGCCAAGATTGGGCGACAGGTATTGAAAAACTGTTTTTT.

The DNA of the CDR3 is TGTGCCAGCAGCGATATAGGGGTGAACACTGAAGCTTTCTTT. This gives the protein CASSDIGVNTEAFF. The gene calls are TRBV7-9 and TRBJ1-1; D perhaps matches TRBD1 (5 bases). This CDR3 contains 14 residues. Germline assignment: CDR1 SEHNR and CDR2 FQNEAQ (reference sequence). Trimming stripped 5 bases from V and 0 bases from J, with 10 bases between. The whole variable domain, remainder taken from reference TRBV7-9 and TRBJ1-1, is DTGVSQNPRHKITKRGQNVTFRCDPISEHNRLYWYRQTLGQGPEFLTYFQNEAQLEKSRLLSDRFSAERPKGSFSTLEIQRTEQGDSAMYLCASSDIGVNTEAFFGQGTRLTVV.

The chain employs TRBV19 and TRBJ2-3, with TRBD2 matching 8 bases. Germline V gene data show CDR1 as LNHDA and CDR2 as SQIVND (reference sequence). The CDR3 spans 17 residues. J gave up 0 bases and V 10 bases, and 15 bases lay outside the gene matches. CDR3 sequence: CATSGEREPLSTDTQYF. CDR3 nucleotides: TGTGCCACCTCAGGGGAGCGGGAGCCACTTAGCACAGATACGCAGTATTTT. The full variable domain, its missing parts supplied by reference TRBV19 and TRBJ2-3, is DGGITQSPKYLFRKEGQNVTLSCEQNLNHDAMYWYRQDPGQGLRLIYYSQIVNDFQKGDIAEGYSVSREKKESFPLTVTSAQKNPTAFYLCATSGEREPLSTDTQYFGPGTRLTVL.

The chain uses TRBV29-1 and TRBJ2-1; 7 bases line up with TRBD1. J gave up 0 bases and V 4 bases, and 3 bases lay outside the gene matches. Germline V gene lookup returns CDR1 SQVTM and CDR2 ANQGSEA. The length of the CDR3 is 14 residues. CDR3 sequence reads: CSVAKGASYNEQFF. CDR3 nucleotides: TGCAGCGTTGCCAAGGGGGCCTCCTACAATGAGCAGTTCTTC.

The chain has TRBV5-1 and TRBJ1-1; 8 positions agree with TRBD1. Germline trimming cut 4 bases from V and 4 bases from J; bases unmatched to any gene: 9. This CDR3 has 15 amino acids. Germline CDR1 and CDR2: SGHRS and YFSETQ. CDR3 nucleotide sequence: TGCGCCAGCAGCACCCGGACAGGGTCGAGCACTGAAGCTTTCTTT. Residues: CASSTRTGSSTEAFF.

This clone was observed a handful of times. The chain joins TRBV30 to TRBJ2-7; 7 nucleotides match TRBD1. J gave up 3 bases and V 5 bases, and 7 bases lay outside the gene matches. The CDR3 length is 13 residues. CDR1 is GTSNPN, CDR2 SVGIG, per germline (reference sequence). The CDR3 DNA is TGTGCCTGGGGGTACAGGGGCCTCTACGAGCAGTACTTC. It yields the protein CAWGYRGLYEQYF.

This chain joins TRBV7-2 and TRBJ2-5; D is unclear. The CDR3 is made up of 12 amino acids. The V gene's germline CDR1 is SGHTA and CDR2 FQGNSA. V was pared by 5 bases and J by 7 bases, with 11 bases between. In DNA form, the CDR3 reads TGTGCCAGCAGCCTAGGGCGTGGGACCCAGTACTTC. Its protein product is CASSLGRGTQYF. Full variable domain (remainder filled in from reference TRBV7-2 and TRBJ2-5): GAGVSQSPSNKVTEKGKDVELRCDPISGHTALYWYRQSLGQGLEFLIYFQGNSAPDKSGLPSDRFSAERTGGSVSTLTIQRTQQEDSAVYLCASSLGRGTQYFGPGTRLLVL.

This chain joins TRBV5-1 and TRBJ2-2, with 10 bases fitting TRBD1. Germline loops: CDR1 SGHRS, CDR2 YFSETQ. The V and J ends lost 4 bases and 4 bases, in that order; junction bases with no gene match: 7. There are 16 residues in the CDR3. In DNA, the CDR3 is TGCGCCAGCAGCGCGGCCGGGACAGGGGCCACCGGGGAGCTGTTTTTT. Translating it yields CASSAAGTGATGELFF.

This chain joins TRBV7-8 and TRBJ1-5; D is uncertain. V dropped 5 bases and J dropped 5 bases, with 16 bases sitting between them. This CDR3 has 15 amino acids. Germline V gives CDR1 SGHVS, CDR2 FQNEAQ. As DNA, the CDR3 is TGTGCCAGCAGCCCTGTGGGATACAAGGATCAGCCCCAGCATTTT. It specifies CASSPVGYKDQPQHF. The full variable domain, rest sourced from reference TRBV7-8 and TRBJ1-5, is GAGVSQSPRYKVAKRGQDVALRCDPISGHVSLFWYQQALGQGPEFLTYFQNEAQLDKSGLPSDRFFAERPEGSVSTLKIQRTQQEDSAVYLCASSPVGYKDQPQHFGDGTRLSIL.

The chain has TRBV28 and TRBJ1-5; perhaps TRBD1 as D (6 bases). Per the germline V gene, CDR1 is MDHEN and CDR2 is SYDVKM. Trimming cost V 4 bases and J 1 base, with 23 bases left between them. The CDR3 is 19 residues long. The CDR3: CASSSNARGYALSNQPQHF. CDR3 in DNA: TGTGCCAGCAGTTCCAATGCCAGGGGTTATGCGTTGAGCAATCAGCCCCAGCATTTT.